Sequencing of this T cell receptor (beta chain) was carried out in a study of regulatory T cells in long-lasting Graves disease. Noted time point: newly diagnosed GD, antithyroid drugs for less than 3 months. From PBMCs, RNA was extracted and then used to make the TCR library. It was by American Thyroid Association guidelines that Graves' disease was diagnosed. V lost 7 bases and J 6 bases, leaving 10 bases between the germline ends. CDR1 is DFQATT and CDR2 is SNEGSKA in the germline V gene (reference sequence). The CDR3 is made up of 11 amino acids. Findings of the study overall: Public clonotype sharing was higher in persistent than newly diagnosed patients.

This clonotype was found many times. The antigen remains undetermined. Building the TCR beta libraries relied on iRepertoire HTBI primers, and CDR3 regions underwent Arm-PCR. One entry per CDR3 protein, called by TCRdb with MiXCR from the multiplex PCR reads. Of 400,000 to 500,000 distinct CDR3 sequences in the sample, roughly 15% are singletons; the top ten hold around 23%. The sample was also linked to a second study, of T cells in Graves' hyperthyroidism and ophthalmopathy. As that report states: On the basis of clinical symptoms, serum thyroxine and TRAb, thyroid ultrasound and orbital computed tomography, diagnoses were made. Researchers found most expanded thyroid clonotypes above 0.001 in blood as well.

This sequence was found in a woman younger than 35 with Graves disease. Specimen: peripheral blood mononuclear cells (PBMCs), collected at new diagnosis, from a patient treated with antithyroid drugs. The chain combines TRBV20-1 with TRBJ2-1; D gene uncertain. The CDR3 bases are TGCAGTGTCTCGGTCCTCAATGAGCAGTTCTTC. Protein sequence: CSVSVLNEQFF.